This T cell receptor (beta chain) originates from a study of lymphopenia after photon versus proton radiotherapy (dated by TCRdb to about 2019). With regard to the full study: In patients with gastrointestinal tumors who developed high-grade lymphopenia, the study compared the immunological effects of photon radiation therapy with those of proton radiation therapy. The cohort comprised 15 to 20 patients with gastrointestinal tumors who received either photon or proton therapy and then developed lymphopenia. The study was designed to characterize how the impact on the immune system differs between the two radiation modalities. Points the paper makes about the study in general: Proton-treated patients stayed relatively stable during treatment, while photon-treated patients lost naive T cells and TCR diversity and gained effector/memory populations. Among patients across the cohort who died, overall survival time showed an inverse correlation with a larger post-nadir drop in TCR diversity. The survival association was assessed only in patients who died, and the authors presented better survival with proton therapy as a possibility rather than a demonstrated result. After the lymphocyte count nadir, photon-treated repertoires showed oligoclonal expansion, especially of CD8+ Temra cells, which drove the drop in diversity.

The CDR3 sequence holds 16 residues, the cysteine and phenylalanine included. This entry keeps only the CDR3 DNA: 48 bases, framed from base 1. CDR1 and CDR2 were assigned from the germline V gene as MRHNA and SNTAGT. The germline ends are 14 bases apart after V is trimmed by 2 bases and J by 4 bases. This clone was counted a single time. Which antigen it targets is not known. Within one base of it there is no much larger clone, and no base qualities were kept. The library was made by the immunoSEQ multiplex PCR assay. Deep sequencing of rearranged TCR beta loci, alongside multiparametric flow cytometry, was used to profile T cell repertoires. Here the immuneACCESS table is served through TCRdb, limited to in-frame sequences with V and J called. Missing clones are a known gap in these copies; in checked studies unresolved V genes cover under half, and the rest lacks a known reason. The sample table lists under 75,000 clones, approximately 90% of them with a count of one. The ten largest make up about 2.2% of the sample.

The starting material was peripheral blood, obtained from a patient treated with photon-based radiotherapy. The origin of this receptor is a woman between 40 and 50 years old with cholangiocarcinoma. The sequence is built from TRBV6-4 and TRBJ2-2; a confident D gene designation cannot be given. The CDR3 protein sequence reads: CASSDPPRPATGELFF. The nucleotides are TGTGCCAGCAGTGACCCCCCAAGACCAGCCACCGGGGAGCTGTTTTTT.